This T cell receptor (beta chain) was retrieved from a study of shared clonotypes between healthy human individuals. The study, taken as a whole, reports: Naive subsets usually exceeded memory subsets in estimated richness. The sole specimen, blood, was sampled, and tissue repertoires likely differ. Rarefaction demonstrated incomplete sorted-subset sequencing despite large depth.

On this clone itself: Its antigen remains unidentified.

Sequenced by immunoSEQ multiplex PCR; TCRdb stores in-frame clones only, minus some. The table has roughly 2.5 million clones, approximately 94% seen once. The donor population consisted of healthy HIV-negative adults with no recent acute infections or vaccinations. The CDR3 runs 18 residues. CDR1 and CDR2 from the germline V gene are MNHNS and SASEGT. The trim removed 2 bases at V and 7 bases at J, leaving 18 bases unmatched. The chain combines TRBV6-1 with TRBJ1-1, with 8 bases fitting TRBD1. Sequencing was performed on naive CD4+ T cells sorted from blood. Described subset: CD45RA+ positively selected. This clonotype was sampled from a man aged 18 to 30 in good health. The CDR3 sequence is CASSEQGARGVSGYEAFF. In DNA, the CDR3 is TGTGCCAGCAGTGAACAGGGGGCGCGGGGGGTTAGCGGGTATGAAGCTTTCTTT.